The TCR beta chain described here comes from a study of blood T cells in healthy people across ages. Peripheral blood was drawn, around 9.4 milliliters per donor. The CDR3 contains 16 residues. Germline V gene lookup returns CDR1 SGHDT and CDR2 YYEEEE. The V and J ends lost 2 bases and 2 bases respectively, with 14 bases between them. The authors ran a second PCR of roughly 6 to 12 cycles using a sample-barcoded 5' primer and a J-beta primer mix. From the 5' RACE reads, TCRdb called clonotypes with MiXCR, one entry per CDR3 protein. The table shows 1.4 million to 1.5 million distinct CDR3 sequences, with about 40% occurring only once.

Material: blood. The rearrangement links TRBV5-6 to TRBJ1-5; a possible D gene is TRBD1 (5 bases). This receptor was taken from a woman younger than 30 in good health. The CDR3 loop reads CASSFEGSKGNQPQHF. The CDR3 DNA follows: TGTGCCAGCAGCTTTGAGGGGTCTAAGGGCAATCAGCCCCAGCATTTT.